These T cell receptor beta chains were read from a single sample in a study of blood T cell repertoires in COVID-19. Only in-frame clones appear in the TCRdb table, and some are missing; sequencing was by immunoSEQ multiplex PCR. The sample holds around 700,000 clones; approximately 90% are singletons and the top ten take 0.2% to 0.3%. Specimen: peripheral blood. The receptors originated from a young woman with acute or convalescent COVID-19. The CDR3 runs from the conserved cysteine through the conserved F or W. The order of the fields is CDR3 protein, CDR3 DNA, J gene, V gene, D gene, clone size. A D gene is named only where the DNA matches it firmly. Part of the rows lack a size; the others show once, few, many or a class for expanded clones.

CDR3 protein: CASSQATGTASGNTIYF
CDR3 DNA: TGTGCCAGCAGCCAAGCTACAGGGACGGCCTCTGGAAACACCATATATTTT
J gene: TRBJ1-3
V gene: TRBV3-1/TRBV3-2
D gene: .
clone size: .

CDR3 protein: CASNPGTTEAFF
CDR3 DNA: TGTGCCAGTAATCCCGGGACAACTGAAGCTTTCTTT
J gene: TRBJ1-1
V gene: TRBV19
D gene: .
clone size: .

CDR3 protein: CASSLGLADEQFF
CDR3 DNA: TGTGCCAGCAGCTTAGGGCTAGCGGATGAGCAGTTCTTC
J gene: TRBJ2-1
V gene: TRBV13
D gene: TRBD2
clone size: .

CDR3 protein: CASSLGDRGAQPQHF
CDR3 DNA: TGTGCCAGCAGCTTAGGCGACAGGGGGGCCCAGCCCCAGCATTTT
J gene: TRBJ1-5
V gene: TRBV11-2
D gene: TRBD1
clone size: .

CDR3 protein: CASNFWSGGNSPLHF
CDR3 DNA: TGTGCCAGCAACTTCTGGTCAGGGGGTAATTCACCCCTCCACTTT
J gene: TRBJ1-6
V gene: TRBV11-2
D gene: TRBD1
clone size: .

CDR3 protein: CASSIQGARAYGYTF
CDR3 DNA: TGTGCCAGTAGTATACAGGGGGCGCGGGCTTATGGCTACACCTTC
J gene: TRBJ1-2
V gene: TRBV19
D gene: TRBD1
clone size: .

CDR3 protein: CASSLHREREAFF
CDR3 DNA: TGTGCCAGCAGTCTACACAGGGAGCGTGAAGCTTTCTTT
J gene: TRBJ1-1
V gene: TRBV27
D gene: .
clone size: .

CDR3 protein: CASSEFSTANTEAFF
CDR3 DNA: TGTGCCAGCAGTGAATTTAGCACGGCGAACACTGAAGCTTTCTTT
J gene: TRBJ1-1
V gene: TRBV2
D gene: .
clone size: few

CDR3 protein: CASSVRRGATGNTIYF
CDR3 DNA: TGTGCCAGCAGCGTTAGGCGGGGGGCGACTGGAAACACCATATATTTT
J gene: TRBJ1-3
V gene: TRBV7-2
D gene: .
clone size: once

CDR3 protein: CASRDRGRATEAFF
CDR3 DNA: TGTGCCAGCAGAGACAGGGGGAGGGCCACTGAAGCTTTCTTT
J gene: TRBJ1-1
V gene: TRBV3-1/TRBV3-2
D gene: TRBD1
clone size: .

CDR3 protein: CASSLAYRNTDTQYF
CDR3 DNA: TGTGCCAGCAGCTTGGCGTACAGGAACACAGATACGCAGTATTTT
J gene: TRBJ2-3
V gene: TRBV5-4
D gene: .
clone size: .

CDR3 protein: CASSETRYYGYTF
CDR3 DNA: TGTGCCAGCAGTGAGACACGCTACTATGGCTACACCTTC
J gene: TRBJ1-2
V gene: TRBV6-1
D gene: .
clone size: .

CDR3 protein: CASSEEGEGNYGYTF
CDR3 DNA: TGTGCCAGCAGTGAGGAGGGTGAGGGTAACTATGGCTACACCTTC
J gene: TRBJ1-2
V gene: TRBV2
D gene: .
clone size: .

CDR3 protein: CASSLGTGNSLNTEAFF
CDR3 DNA: TGTGCCAGCAGTTTAGGGACAGGGAATTCCCTGAACACTGAAGCTTTCTTT
J gene: TRBJ1-1
V gene: TRBV27
D gene: TRBD1
clone size: .

CDR3 protein: CASSFEPGLTNEKLFF
CDR3 DNA: TGCGCCAGCAGCTTTGAACCAGGGCTAACTAATGAAAAACTGTTTTTT
J gene: TRBJ1-4
V gene: TRBV5-1
D gene: .
clone size: .

CDR3 protein: CASKKGTDTPLHF
CDR3 DNA: TGTGCCAGCAAAAAAGGGACAGATACACCCCTCCACTTT
J gene: TRBJ1-6
V gene: TRBV27
D gene: TRBD1
clone size: .